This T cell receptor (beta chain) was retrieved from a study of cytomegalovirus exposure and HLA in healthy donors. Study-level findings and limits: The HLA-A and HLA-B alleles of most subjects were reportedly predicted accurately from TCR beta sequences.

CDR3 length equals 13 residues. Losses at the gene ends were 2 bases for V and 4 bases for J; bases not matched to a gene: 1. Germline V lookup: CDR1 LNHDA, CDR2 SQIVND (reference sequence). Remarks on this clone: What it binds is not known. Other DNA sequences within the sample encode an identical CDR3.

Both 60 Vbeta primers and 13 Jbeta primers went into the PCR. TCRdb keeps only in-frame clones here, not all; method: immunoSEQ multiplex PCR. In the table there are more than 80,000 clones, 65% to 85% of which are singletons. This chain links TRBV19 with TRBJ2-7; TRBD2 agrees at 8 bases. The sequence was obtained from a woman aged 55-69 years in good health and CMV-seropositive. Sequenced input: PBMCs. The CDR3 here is CASSIREGYEQYF. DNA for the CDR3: TGTGCCAGTAGTATACGGGAGGGTTACGAGCAGTACTTC.